The present T cell receptor beta chain was sequenced within a study of tacrolimus-resistant gene-edited T cells for transplant recipients (TCRdb year 2020). Regarding the study in general: TCRbeta sequencing compared clonality and clone numbers between expanded FKBP12 knockout and unedited CMV-specific T cell products. Sequencing was performed for a couple of donors, with one unedited and one FKBP12 knockout CMV-specific T cell product contributed by each donor. As a safety check, repertoire sequencing was used to rule out clonal outgrowth driven by transformation after gene editing. General study outcomes and caveats: Repertoires from different donors showed no Morisita similarity, whereas knockout and unedited products from the same donor showed high similarity. Repertoire comparisons (Figure 5) were based on n = 2. Knockout and unedited products had comparable clonality, top-10 clone read coverage, and total clone numbers. According to the authors' conclusion, gene editing neither drastically skewed the TCRbeta repertoire nor caused excessive clonal expansion.

A note on this clone: It has no much larger one-base neighbor in the sample; base qualities were not kept.

The treatment or condition label for this specimen denotes: CRISPR-Cas9 RNP knockout of FKBP12 using synthetic sgRNA#2. Before enrichment with an IFNgamma secretion assay kit, PBMCs were stimulated for approximately six hours with overlapping CMV pp65 and IE-1 peptide pools. FKBP12 knockout was performed on day 7 by electroporating Cas9 ribonucleoprotein using an Amaxa 4D-Nucleofector. Enriched CMV-specific T cells were expanded in culture with recombinant human IL-7 and IL-15. Before being cryopreserved, the T cell products spent 20 to 25 days in culture. After activation, IFNgamma secretion was used to enrich CMV-specific T cells from PBMCs. Recombinant Streptococcus pyogenes Cas9 protein precomplexed with FKBP12-specific sgRNA was contained in the ribonucleoprotein complexes. Synthetic sgRNA#2 was chosen for later experiments because it was the most effective guide and the GMP-preferred guide.

For CDR1 and CDR2, the germline V gene (reference sequence) lists MNHEY and SMNVEV. V loses 7 bases of germline sequence and J loses 7 bases, and the interval between the two ends is 32 bases. From its cysteine to its phenylalanine, the CDR3 spans 19 amino acids. The entry retains the CDR3 DNA only, 57 bases that are in frame from base 1. Genomic DNA served as the input for TCRbeta sequencing, which was run through the immunoSEQ service. The study's processing was this. Repertoires were analyzed with immunoSEQ ANALYZER 3.0, computing Morisita similarity, clonality, top-10 clone coverage and total clone counts. Clonality was put on a scale on which 1 meant a monoclonal product and lower values meant a more diverse product. TCRdb mirrors the immuneACCESS table, restricted to in-frame sequences. Some clones are absent from its copies; in checked studies, under half trace to an unresolved V gene, and the reason for the others is unknown. The V and J calls and clone size are taken from that table; D and trimming were inferred from the DNA. This sample has several hundred clones in its table, and around 40% of those were observed once. The top ten clones comprise more than 65% of the sample.

The sequence joins TRBV27 to TRBJ2-1; matching of 6 bases hints at TRBD2 as the D gene. The source material was a CMV-specific product grown in culture, sampled from cells with FKBP12 knockout. The label giving this sample's cell subset or site can be read as: expanded CMV-specific T cell product isolated by IFNgamma secretion after CMV peptide stimulation. This receptor was obtained from a human donor in good health, a blood donor. The nucleotide sequence reads TGTGCCAGCACCTCCGACGGTGCATATAGCGGCCCAAGAGGAAATGAGCAGTTCTTC. Its protein is CASTSDGAYSGPRGNEQFF.